The clone carrying this TCR beta chain was seen at least ten times. Its antigen is unknown. V was shortened by 1 base and J by 3 bases, with 4 bases between the two germline ends. Germline CDR1 is SGHTA and CDR2 is FQGNSA. The CDR3 contains 12 residues. This sample stems from a study of post-analysis software for immune sequencing data. Study conclusions and caveats: A few TRBV segments were significantly more frequent in patients than in controls. TRBV5-6, TRBV5-1 and TRBV20-1 were among these segments. Versus controls, multiple sclerosis patients showed significantly lower diversity (normalized Chao1).

Built from TCR beta cDNA, the libraries had unique molecular identifiers in them. The T cell input of roughly 0.9 to 11 million gave roughly 460,000 cDNA molecules. Using its own MiXCR run on the PCR reads, TCRdb lists one record per CDR3 protein. The repertoire holds 150,000 to 200,000 distinct CDR3 sequences, 36% seen once, with under 30% in the top ten. The sample was blood, taken after autologous hematopoietic stem cell transplantation. The chain has TRBV7-2 and TRBJ2-7; no firm D call. The receptor comes from a girl aged 5 to 17 with multiple sclerosis. DNA for the CDR3: TGTGCCAGCAGCTTAGAGAGCTACGAGCAGTACTTC. Protein: CASSLESYEQYF.